This T cell receptor (beta chain) was identified during a study of cytomegalovirus exposure and HLA in healthy donors. Broader study findings: After further analysis at a later stage, 16,951 TCR beta sequences were associated with HLA alleles at 0.05 false discovery rate. Later analysis found that TCR beta chains associated with HLA were more clonally expanded than other, equally common chains. Per published accounts, TCR beta sequences correctly predicted the HLA-A and HLA-B alleles of most subjects.

60 Vbeta and 13 Jbeta primers were used in PCR. TCRdb's table, derived via immunoSEQ multiplex PCR, lists solely in-frame clones and lacks some. Counted here are about 130,000 clones, roughly 70% occurring once; the ten biggest clones make up more than 3%. Unrecorded immune exposure was likely among donors, who were nominally healthy when sampled. Concerning this clone itself: What it recognizes is unknown.

Germline V lookup: CDR1 WNHNN, CDR2 SYGVQD (reference sequence). This CDR3 has 12 residues. V lost 0 bases and J 13 bases, leaving 13 bases between the germline ends. The rearrangement joins TRBV10-1 to TRBJ2-7; D is possibly TRBD1 (5 bases). The source is a man under 40 in good health and CMV-seronegative. The sequenced material came from PBMCs. CDR3 coding DNA: TGCGCCAGCAGTGAGTCATCGGCAGGGCATTACTTC. Translating gives CASSESSAGHYF.